This TCR beta chain was documented in a study of cytomegalovirus exposure and HLA in healthy donors listed by TCRdb under 2017. As for the study more broadly: In an earlier analysis of fewer than 750 of the donors, 250 to 350 Gb of sequence data and 90 million to 120 million unique TCR beta sequences from some 170 million T cells were reported. Roughly 300 gigabases of sequencing data and roughly 81 million unique TCR sequences made up an early release that covered 640 HLA-typed donors. Of the approximately 400 genotyped donors, roughly 80% fell in the genetic ancestry cluster associated with self-reported Caucasian donors. The study aimed to test whether cataloging public T cell receptors could reveal signatures of past pathogen exposure. The study used immunosequencing to profile the T cell repertoires of around 600 subjects and linked those repertoires to cytomegalovirus serostatus. In addition to the first cohort of around 670 subjects, a separate validation cohort of over 90 different subjects was used. High-throughput TCR immunosequencing, statistical association of individual TCRs with disease status, and machine learning were combined to predict cytomegalovirus infection status. A later analysis re-analyzed previously published TCR beta repertoires from approximately 700 donors and added high-resolution HLA genotyping to study TCR occurrence patterns. Rather than using new phenotypic data, the later analysis identified candidate immune exposures from TCR beta sequences and from how often those sequences occurred across donors. An earlier analysis of several hundred of the donors used high-throughput TCR beta sequencing to judge whether each TCR beta V gene segment behaved as functional or pseudogenic. Donor age, sex, ethnicity and CMV serostatus were compiled together with the repertoire data. A later genetic analysis took genome-wide SNP genotypes for about 55% of the roughly 700 donors and used that subset as a discovery cohort. All discovery cohort repertoires had been generated on a single sequencing platform. Both class I and class II loci were covered by HLA typing, at four-digit resolution. Typing coverage differed by locus: A, B, C, DRB1 and DQB1 were typed in roughly 620-630 donors, DQA1 in about 500, DPA1 in 600 to 610, and DPB1 in roughly 450. Four or five DR-DQ haplotypes were treated as single units for association and clustering because of strong linkage in the cohort. On average, around 240,000 unique TCR beta nucleotide sequences were sequenced per donor among about 400 genotyped donors of the cohort, with roughly 18% of those sequences being non-productive. Results the study describes overall, beyond this receptor: For the cohort, immune exposure information was limited to CMV serostatus. HLA typing was unavailable for some donors at each locus, so association tests used only the typed subset. A further reported finding was that TCR beta sequences accurately predicted the HLA-A and HLA-B alleles for most subjects in the first cohort. In a later genetic analysis, fewer N-insertions in productive TCRs were reported among donors in an Asian-associated ancestry cluster than the approximately 630-donor mean. The earlier analysis of approximately 590 of the donors excluded approximately 17 rarely observed V segments, including chromosome 9 orphons, because counts were too low. The authors suggested that the approach could potentially be extended to other disease states and immunological phenotypes. The study gave a list of some 150 TCR beta chains associated with cytomegalovirus. In vitro tests confirmed that three of the cytomegalovirus-associated TCR beta chains recognize cytomegalovirus antigens. Some IMGT-functional V segments, including TRBV6-2 and TRBV6-3, could not be told apart with the 87-base-pair reads, so those segments were excluded. Only TCR beta chains were sequenced in this cohort, and the absence of alpha or paired-chain data limited detectable features. A later genetic analysis associated a missense DCLRE1C variant with V-gene and J-gene trimming of TCR beta chains, and an independent cohort replicated the association. Assigning TCR associations to individual alleles was difficult when HLA alleles, especially DR and DQ, strongly co-occurred. In a later analysis, 16,951 TCR beta sequences were associated with specific HLA alleles at a false discovery rate of 0.05. Most TCR sequences were seen in very few donors, while some public TCRs were found in many individuals. In a later analysis, most CMV-associated TCR beta chains were found to appear HLA-restricted, with HLA associations seemingly driven largely by CMV exposure. The classifier was reported to diagnose cytomegalovirus status with high specificity and sensitivity in both the original and validation cohorts. Presence/absence analyses assumed roughly uniform sequencing depth across donors, an assumption that may not hold. A later analysis found that HLA-associated TCR beta chains were more clonally expanded and had lower generation probabilities than equally common non-associated chains. A group of highly shared sequence variants was considered likely to be a technical artifact of the sequencing pipeline. Broadly in line with IMGT annotations, most TCR beta V segments showed up in productive rearrangements about 87% or about 30% of the time in an earlier analysis of 587 of the donors. A later analysis found that TCR association rates varied across HLA loci, with DRB1 alleles showing the most associated TCRs and HLA-C alleles the fewest. Linkage disequilibrium might explain the correlated functional status among segregating V segments, but an unknown experimental factor could not be ruled out. In a later analysis, several top co-occurrence clusters were reported to appear linked to parvovirus B19, influenza, CMV and Epstein-Barr virus.

The CDR3, from cysteine to phenylalanine, totals 14 residues. Just CDR3 DNA is preserved here, 42 bases in frame from base 1. Per the germline V gene, MNHEY is the CDR1 and SVGAGI is the CDR2. V trim: 8 bases; J trim: 7 bases; unmatched bases: 7. Points on this clone: Its antigen remains unidentified. Base qualities are not at hand, and no much larger clone is one base apart.

The cohort was made up of several hundred healthy bone marrow donors. At the time of sampling, every cohort member was nominally healthy, though immune exposures that went unrecorded were likely present. The donor tested CMV seropositive, placing the donor among the roughly 300 seropositive members of the cohort. Each donor provided a peripheral blood sample, and peripheral blood mononuclear cells were used for TCR beta sequencing. Genomic DNA extraction from the blood cell samples was performed with the Qiagen DNeasy Blood Extraction Kit. Library prep was done by the immunoSEQ multiplex PCR assay. For the multiplex PCR, a mixture combining 60 forward primers for TCR Vbeta segments and 13 reverse primers for TCR Jbeta segments was used. A multiplex PCR assay on genomic DNA amplified the CDR3 region of rearranged TCR beta genes. Amplified TCR beta libraries were sequenced as 87-base-pair reads on the Illumina HiSeq System. The authors' analysis ran thus. A later analysis counted tens of millions of unique TCR beta chains across the 650 to 800 repertoires, and some 12 million of these chains were shared by at least two donors. Raw reads were error-corrected and collapsed into unique sequences with a nearest-neighbor algorithm that merged closely related sequences to remove PCR and sequencing errors. CDR3 sequences were aligned to IMGT reference sequences to assign V, D and J gene segments. For a sequence to be retained, at least a six-nucleotide match to both a V gene segment and a J gene segment was required. A rearrangement counted as productive if the CDR3 had no stop codons and remained in frame with V and J, and every other rearrangement counted as non-productive. Following IMGT convention, CDR3 was defined as the stretch from the second conserved V-encoded cysteine to the conserved J-encoded phenylalanine. The earlier analysis of 500 to 750 of the donors excluded any sequence lacking an unambiguous match to a single V gene segment. In an earlier analysis of several hundred of the donors, a V segment was called functional when productive rearrangements were above 56.7%, and segregating when the standard deviation between donors exceeded 5%. A statistical classification framework was built for diagnosing cytomegalovirus status from the catalog of TCR beta chain sequences. A later analysis assigned V and J genes by comparing TCR nucleotide sequences with IMGT/GENE-DB human TR gene sequences. A later analysis assigned CDR3 sequences and most-parsimonious VDJ recombination scenarios with the TCRdist pipeline. In a later analysis, every TCR beta chain was defined by the combination of its CDR3 amino acid sequence and its V-gene family, and reads without a unique V-gene family were dropped. A later analysis removed 500 to 600 highly shared, low-generation-probability nucleotide sequences to deal with suspected cross-contamination and a sequencing artifact. In a later analysis, a clonal expansion index for each public chain was calculated from normalized within-repertoire ranks of inferred template counts. In a later analysis, generation probabilities were computed using a VDJ recombination model fitted to out-of-frame rearrangements, and the results were checked against IGoR. Hypergeometric tests were used in a later analysis to score TCR-TCR, TCR-HLA and TCR-CMV co-occurrence, with a repertoire-size bias correction applied to the TCR pairs. A later analysis estimated false discovery rates by permuting HLA or CMV assignments 20 times. In a later analysis, co-occurring TCRs were grouped using DBSCAN, with TCRdist sequence similarity added in when clustering inside HLA-allele-positive subsets. For co-occurrence clustering, repertoires with fewer than 30,000 or more than 120,000 public chains were excluded, along with five repertoires with anomalous nucleotide sharing. TCRdb retrieved this table from immuneACCESS and kept in-frame rearrangements only. Not all clones are present; in checked studies, unresolved V genes account for under half, and no reason is known for the remainder. V, J and clone size are those of that table, while D and trimming were read from the DNA. This sample lists some 170,000 clones; 82% were detected once. Together, the top ten hold 0.9% to 1% of the sample.

The chain employs TRBV6-5 and TRBJ1-5; the junction holds 11 bases that match TRBD1. The sequencing sample was made of PBMCs. This clonotype originated in a girl aged 2 to 9 in good health and CMV-seropositive. The nucleotide sequence reads as follows: TGTGCCAGCGGCCGGGACAGGGGGAGGCAGCCCCAGCATTTT. This sequence encodes CASGRDRGRQPQHF.